The 14 T cell receptor beta chains in this list originate from one sample, sequenced in a study of regulatory T cells in long-lasting Graves disease. In building TCR beta libraries, iRepertoire HTBI primers were used together with Arm-PCR of CDR3 regions. MiXCR was run by TCRdb on the multiplex PCR reads, yielding one entry per CDR3 protein. The data hold 500,000 or so distinct CDR3 sequences, with roughly 16% observed a single time. Time point reported: newly diagnosed GD, antithyroid drugs for less than 3 months. RNA isolated from PBMCs was used to make the TCR library. These same records also appear under a second study, on T cells in Graves' hyperthyroidism and ophthalmopathy.

The specimen comprised peripheral blood mononuclear cells (PBMCs), sampled at new diagnosis, from a patient treated with antithyroid drugs. Receptors originate from a middle-aged woman with Graves disease.

This clonotype was seen at least ten times. The chain links TRBV5-1 to TRBJ1-1; 7 bases agree with TRBD1. CDR3 length equals 14 residues. Germline lookup yields CDR1 SGHRS and CDR2 YFSETQ. V lost 0 bases, J lost 8 bases, and 7 bases stayed unmatched. The CDR3 sequence is CASSLASPGQEAFF. Written as DNA, the CDR3 is TGCGCCAGCAGCTTGGCCTCTCCGGGACAGGAAGCTTTCTTT.

CDR3 loop: CATSPYTSGGFTDTQYF. CDR3 DNA sequence: TGTGCCACCTCTCCCTACACTAGCGGGGGCTTCACAGATACGCAGTATTTT. This chain joins TRBV10-3 and TRBJ2-3; 11 bases are shared with TRBD2. The junction had 14 bases not matched to a gene; V was cut back by 10 bases and J by 2 bases. The CDR3 is made up of 17 amino acids. From germline, CDR1 is ENHRY and CDR2 SYGVKD.

This clonotype was seen ten or more times. The chain employs TRBV5-8 and TRBJ2-2; D not resolved. CDR3 length: 21 residues. Trimming pared 4 bases from V and 2 bases from J, leaving 30 bases between. Germline loops: CDR1 SGHTS, CDR2 YDEGEE. Written as DNA, the CDR3 is TGTGCCAGCAGCCCCGATCGCGTCGGACCCCTGGAGACTCTTAACACCGGGGAGCTGTTTTTT. Protein sequence: CASSPDRVGPLETLNTGELFF.

The chain links TRBV5-1 to TRBJ2-1, with D perhaps TRBD1 (6 bases). Germline CDR1 SGHRS, CDR2 YFSETQ. V was trimmed by 0 bases and J by 4 bases, leaving 8 bases between them. The CDR3 runs 14 residues. CDR3 in DNA: TGCGCCAGCAGCTTGGATGGACAGTACAATGAGCAGTTCTTC. The encoded protein is CASSLDGQYNEQFF.

This clonotype turned up a few times. J is TRBJ1-5 and V is TRBV19; no definite D call. With 3 bases removed from V and 6 bases from J, the gap between germline ends came to 9 bases. CDR1 and CDR2 (germline): LNHDA, SQIVND (reference sequence). The CDR3 runs to 13 residues. Here the CDR3 DNA reads TGTGCCAGTAGTATTAACGTCCGTCAGCCCCAGCATTTT. Translated, it gives CASSINVRQPQHF.

Many counts were recorded for this clonotype. The gene calls are TRBV2 and TRBJ2-7; D remains unclear. The CDR3 has 8 amino acids. Germline values: CDR1 SNHLY, CDR2 FYNNEI. Trimming left V 6 bases short and J 11 bases short, with 5 bases between. CDR3 DNA sequence: TGTGCCAGCAGGAGCAAGTACTTC. It yields the protein CASRSKYF.

This clonotype was seen more than once but under ten times. The genes are TRBV19 and TRBJ2-7; TRBD1 agrees at 9 bases. V shed 10 bases and J 7 bases; nucleotides not matched to a gene: 14. CDR3 length equals 14 residues. From germline, CDR1 is LNHDA and CDR2 SQIVND (reference sequence). CDR3 in amino acids: CANQKTGGVVEQYF. The CDR3 DNA is TGTGCCAACCAGAAGACAGGGGGAGTTGTTGAGCAGTACTTC.

V gene TRBV28 combines with J gene TRBJ1-1, with a weak D call TRBD1 (5 bases). From germline, CDR1 is MDHEN and CDR2 SYDVKM. This CDR3 comprises 15 residues. Trimming pared 6 bases from V and 4 bases from J, leaving 18 bases between. CDR3 DNA sequence: TGTGCCAGCAGCCCAAGCCACAGGAGTCGCACTGAAGCTTTCTTT. Residues: CASSPSHRSRTEAFF.

This clonotype has ten or more counts. The chain carries TRBV10-1 and TRBJ2-3; no clear D gene. Germline-derived CDR1 and CDR2 are WNHNN and SYGVQD (reference sequence). The CDR3 covers 13 residues. Trimming took off 4 bases at V and 2 bases at J, with 7 bases between the two ends. The CDR3 nucleotides are TGCGCCAGCAGTGTTTCGGTCACAGATACGCAGTATTTT. It translates to CASSVSVTDTQYF.

This clonotype was counted many times. J is TRBJ1-5 and V is TRBV2; weak D call: TRBD1 (5 bases). The CDR3 loop spans 14 amino acids. Germline V gene data show CDR1 as SNHLY and CDR2 as FYNNEI. Trimming took off 7 bases at V and 6 bases at J, with 16 bases between the two ends. CDR3 loop: CASMSGTTGQPQHF. For the CDR3, the DNA is TGTGCCAGCATGAGCGGGACGACGGGTCAGCCCCAGCATTTT.

About this clonotype itself: One end of the junction is discordant with germline, which a read error may explain. The V and J genes are TRBV11-2 and TRBJ2-7, with TRBD2 as a possible D gene (5 bases). This CDR3 has 13 amino acids. CDR1 and CDR2 (germline): SGHAT, FQNNGV. This CDR3 is CASSPTGLDEQYF. The CDR3 DNA reads as TGCGCCAGCAGCCCGACCGGACTTGACGAGCAGTACTTC.

This clonotype was found many times. The chain uses TRBV10-3 and TRBJ2-1; D is possibly TRBD2 (5 bases). Looked up from germline, CDR1 is ENHRY and CDR2 is SYGVKD. The CDR3 totals 11 residues. The V gene lost 6 bases and the J gene lost 7 bases, with 7 bases spanning the gap. In DNA, the CDR3 is TGTGCCATCAGGAGGGAAAATGAGCAGTTCTTC. Translated: CAIRRENEQFF.

This sequence joins TRBV5-4 and TRBJ2-3, with 7 bases lining up with TRBD2. J lost 2 bases, V lost 7 bases, and 4 bases had no gene match. CDR1 SGHNT and CDR2 YYREEE come from the germline V gene (reference sequence). This CDR3 has 13 residues. The CDR3: CASARGNTDTQYF. CDR3 nucleotides: TGTGCCAGCGCGCGGGGGAACACAGATACGCAGTATTTT.

The chain couples TRBV6-2 or TRBV6-3 to TRBJ2-5, with 8 bases identical to TRBD2. Germline V lookup: CDR1 MNHEY, CDR2 SVGEGT. V trimming: 10 bases; J trimming: 2 bases; junction bases outside the gene matches: 9. The CDR3 extends over 14 amino acids. CDR3 coding DNA: TGTGCCACAACTAGCGGCGACGCTCAAGAGACCCAGTACTTC. Amino acids: CATTSGDAQETQYF.